These T cell receptor beta chains were read from a single sample in a study of blood T cell repertoires in COVID-19. Some clones are missing from TCRdb's copy, which holds only in-frame ones; the method was immunoSEQ multiplex PCR. Of 200,000 to 250,000 clones listed, about 88% are singletons. Sequenced input: peripheral blood. The receptors stem from a woman in her thirties or forties with acute or convalescent COVID-19. CDR3s include the opening cysteine and the closing phenylalanine or tryptophan. Fields, in order: J gene, clone size, D gene, V gene, CDR3 protein, CDR3 DNA. D genes are given only for firm matches. Clone sizes are given selectively: once, few, many, or a class where the clone is expanded.

TRBJ1-1	few	.	TRBV30	CAWSVRGNTEAFF	TGTGCCTGGAGTGTACGGGGAAACACTGAAGCTTTCTTT
TRBJ1-2	.	TRBD1	TRBV5-1	CASSMTGIDLYGYTF	TGCGCCAGCAGCATGACAGGGATCGACCTCTATGGCTACACCTTC
TRBJ2-1	.	.	TRBV25-1	CASSGGSANNEQFF	TGTGCCAGCAGTGGGGGCTCAGCCAACAATGAGCAGTTCTTC
TRBJ2-3	.	TRBD1	TRBV11-2	CASSPGWTGGSVDTQYF	TGTGCCAGCAGCCCCGGATGGACAGGGGGCTCCGTAGATACGCAGTATTTT
TRBJ1-1	.	.	TRBV5-4	CASSLDTGNTEAFF	TGTGCCAGCAGCTTGGATACGGGGAACACTGAAGCTTTCTTT
TRBJ2-5	once	.	TRBV4-2	CASSQDMRETQYF	TGTGCCAGCAGCCAAGACATGCGGGAGACCCAGTACTTC
TRBJ1-2	.	.	TRBV27	CASSLGQGFNYGYTF	TGTGCCAGCAGTTTAGGGCAGGGCTTTAACTATGGCTACACCTTC
TRBJ1-1	.	TRBD1	TRBV9	CASSVTLGTGNTEAFF	TGTGCCAGCAGCGTAACCCTGGGGACAGGGAACACTGAAGCTTTCTTT
TRBJ1-4	.	TRBD1	TRBV5-8	CASSLAYRDRGVGKLFF	TGTGCCAGCAGCTTGGCCTACCGGGACAGGGGGGTTGGAAAACTGTTTTTT
TRBJ1-6	.	.	TRBV6-1	CASSEALKGGNSPLHF	TGTGCCAGCAGTGAAGCGCTGAAGGGCGGGAATTCACCCCTCCACTTT